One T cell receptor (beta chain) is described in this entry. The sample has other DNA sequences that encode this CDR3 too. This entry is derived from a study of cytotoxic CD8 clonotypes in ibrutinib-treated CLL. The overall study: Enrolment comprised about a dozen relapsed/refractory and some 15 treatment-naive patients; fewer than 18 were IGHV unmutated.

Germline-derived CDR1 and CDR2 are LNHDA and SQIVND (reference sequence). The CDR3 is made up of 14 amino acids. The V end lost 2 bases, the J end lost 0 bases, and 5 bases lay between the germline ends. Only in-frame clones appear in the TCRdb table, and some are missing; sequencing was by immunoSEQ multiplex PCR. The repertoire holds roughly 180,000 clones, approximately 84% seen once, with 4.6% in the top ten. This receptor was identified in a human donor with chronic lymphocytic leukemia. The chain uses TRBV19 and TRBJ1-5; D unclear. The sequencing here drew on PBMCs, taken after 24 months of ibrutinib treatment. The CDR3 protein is CASSIRSSNQPQHF. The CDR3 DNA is TGTGCCAGTAGTATACGGTCTAGCAATCAGCCCCAGCATTTT. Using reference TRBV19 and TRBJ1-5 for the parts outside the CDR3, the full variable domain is DGGITQSPKYLFRKEGQNVTLSCEQNLNHDAMYWYRQDPGQGLRLIYYSQIVNDFQKGDIAEGYSVSREKKESFPLTVTSAQKNPTAFYLCASSIRSSNQPQHFGDGTRLSIL.